The 24 T cell receptor beta chains presented below share a single source sample, sequenced in a study of T cell repertoires in cytomegalovirus infection. TCRdb processed the reads anew with MiXCR; each CDR3 protein has one entry. The data show some 240,000 distinct CDR3 sequences, about 18% seen once. Specimen: CD8+ T cells from PBMCs. The receptors here all came from a human donor in good health (CMV status not recorded). Some clones in this sample may be carry-over from other donors' samples.

This clonotype was observed a few times. The chain links TRBV20-1 to TRBJ2-1, with D perhaps TRBD2 (6 bases). Trimming shortened V by 0 bases and J by 4 bases, and 16 bases separated the two germline ends. The length of the CDR3 is 16 residues. The germline V gene encodes CDR1 DFQATT and CDR2 SNEGSKA (reference sequence). DNA for the CDR3: TGCAGTGCTAGAGATATGAGCGTGGCGGGATACAATGAGCAGTTCTTC. Translation gives CSARDMSVAGYNEQFF.

This chain connects TRBV7-3 to TRBJ2-2; 11 bases are a match to TRBD2. The CDR3 covers 16 residues. Trimming removed 4 bases from V and 7 bases from J; junction bases left unmatched: 8. Germline CDR1 and CDR2: SGHTA and FQGTGA. The DNA for the CDR3 is TGTGCCAGCAGCTCGCTAGCGGGGGGTCCCTTCGGGGAGCTGTTTTTT. Encoded protein: CASSSLAGGPFGELFF. The full variable domain, with the rest looked up from reference TRBV7-3 and TRBJ2-2, is GAGVSQTPSNKVTEKGKYVELRCDPISGHTALYWYRQSLGQGPEFLIYFQGTGAADDSGLPNDRFFAVRPEGSVSTLKIQRTERGDSAVYLCASSSLAGGPFGELFFGEGSRLTVL.

The J gene is TRBJ1-5, the V gene TRBV28, with unresolved D. The CDR3 is 14 amino acids. The germline V and J ends were trimmed by 3 bases and 4 bases, with 10 bases remaining between them. CDR1 is MDHEN and CDR2 is SYDVKM in the germline V gene. The CDR3 region has the DNA TGTGCCAGCAGTTTCCCCCAGACAAATCAGCCCCAGCATTTT. The encoded protein is CASSFPQTNQPQHF. The variable domain in full, with the rest retrieved from reference TRBV28 and TRBJ1-5, is DVKVTQSSRYLVKRTGEKVFLECVQDMDHENMFWYRQDPGLGLRLIYFSYDVKMKEKGDIPEGYSVSREKKERFSLILESASTNQTSMYLCASSFPQTNQPQHFGDGTRLSIL.

This clonotype has just one count. A read error may explain this, as a much larger clone is one base away. The rearrangement joins TRBV28 to TRBJ2-7, with 8 bases lining up with TRBD1. Germline CDR1 reads MDHEN; CDR2 reads SYDVKM. This CDR3 has 13 amino acids. CDR3 in amino acids: CDSRGPGEYEQYF. The CDR3 region has the DNA TGTGACAGCAGGGGGCCGGGGGAATACGAGCAGTACTTC.

This clonotype was detected many times. The V and J genes are TRBV28 and TRBJ2-5; TRBD1 is a possible D gene (5 bases). The CDR3 extends over 14 amino acids. The V end lost 3 bases, the J end lost 7 bases, and 15 bases lay between the germline ends. Germline CDR1 and CDR2: MDHEN and SYDVKM. As DNA, the CDR3 is TGTGCCAGCAGTTTCTCAGTTCACCAGGGGACCCAGTACTTC. Translating it yields CASSFSVHQGTQYF.

This clonotype came up many times. The chain recombines TRBV7-2 with TRBJ2-3, with 8 bases that match TRBD2. The germline CDR1 and CDR2 sequences are SGHTA and FQGNSA. The CDR3 is 15 residues long. Trimming at V came to 4 bases and at J to 4 bases, leaving 7 bases not matched to a gene. In nucleotides, the CDR3 is TGTGCCAGCAGCTGGGCGGGGGGCACCTCAGATACGCAGTATTTT. Translation: CASSWAGGTSDTQYF.

This sequence joins TRBV28 and TRBJ1-5; D is uncertain. This CDR3 spans 16 amino acids. The V gene lost 0 bases and the J gene lost 0 bases, with 9 bases spanning the gap. Germline V gene sequence: CDR1 MDHEN, CDR2 SYDVKM. The CDR3 reads CASSLWPGDSNQPQHF. CDR3 sequence (DNA): TGTGCCAGCAGTTTATGGCCAGGAGATAGCAATCAGCCCCAGCATTTT.

Ten or more counts support this clonotype. This sequence joins TRBV7-6 and TRBJ2-5; TRBD2 agrees at 8 bases. This CDR3 has 15 residues. V was pared by 1 base and J by 4 bases, with 5 bases of the junction left unmatched. Germline CDR1 is SGHVS and CDR2 is FNYEAQ. The CDR3 nucleotides are TGTGCCAGCAGCTTAGTAGCGGGGTGGCGAGAGACCCAGTACTTC. Amino acid sequence: CASSLVAGWRETQYF.

This clonotype occurred a few times. The genes are TRBV6-5 and TRBJ2-7, with D hard to call. CDR1 is MNHEY, CDR2 SVGAGI, per germline. V lost 6 bases and J lost 3, with 15 bases in between. CDR3 size: 14 residues. The CDR3 coding sequence is TGTGCCAGCAGACCCAAGATGGTCGTCTACGAGCAGTACTTC. This encodes CASRPKMVVYEQYF.

This clonotype was picked up many times. V is TRBV19 and J is TRBJ1-1, with a tentative D call TRBD1 (6 bases). The CDR3 extends over 14 amino acids. V gave up 7 bases and J gave up 11 bases, with 23 bases separating them. Germline lookup yields CDR1 LNHDA and CDR2 SQIVND (reference sequence). As DNA, the CDR3 is TGTGCCAGTAAGAAAGTGGCGCCAGGGGTAGATGCTTTCTTT. This translates into CASKKVAPGVDAFF.

This clonotype was detected many times. This chain uses TRBV7-8 with TRBJ1-6; D is uncertain. Germline V gene data show CDR1 as SGHVS and CDR2 as FQNEAQ. This CDR3 comprises 14 residues. V was shortened by 6 bases and J by 9 bases, with 15 bases between the two germline ends. Written as DNA, the CDR3 is TGTGCCAGCAGTCCCCTGGGCGAGCGTTCACCCCTCCACTTT. Translated, it gives CASSPLGERSPLHF.

The chain is built from TRBV27 and TRBJ1-1; a weak D match, TRBD1 (6 bases). The germline gives CDR1 MNHEY, CDR2 SMNVEV (reference sequence). The CDR3 loop spans 14 amino acids. V lost 6 bases, J lost 7 bases, and 18 bases lay in between. The CDR3 coding sequence is TGTGCCAGCAGCCACGGTTGGGGGGCAGGTGAAGCTTTCTTT. Residues: CASSHGWGAGEAFF.

This clonotype was counted ten times or more. The J gene is TRBJ1-3, the V gene TRBV4-1; no clear D. Germline V gene data show CDR1 as MGHRA and CDR2 as YSYEKL. Trimming removed 0 bases from V and 0 bases from J, with 9 bases in between. This CDR3 has 16 amino acids. This CDR3 reads CASSQDFRSSGNTIYF. CDR3 sequence (DNA): TGCGCCAGCAGCCAAGATTTCCGGAGCTCTGGAAACACCATATATTTT.

This sequence joins TRBV11-2 and TRBJ1-2; D remains unclear. The CDR3 contains 15 residues. V lost 0 bases and J 4 bases, leaving 12 bases between the germline ends. Germline V gene data show CDR1 as SGHAT and CDR2 as FQNNGV. The CDR3 DNA is TGTGCCAGCAGCTTAGATGGCGGAATGCTCTATGGCTACACCTTC. Translated: CASSLDGGMLYGYTF.

This clonotype was observed a handful of times. The chain joins TRBV5-5 to TRBJ2-5; 8 positions agree with TRBD1. This CDR3 contains 14 residues. Germline assignment: CDR1 SGHKS and CDR2 YYEKEE (reference sequence). The ends lost 3 bases at V and 4 bases at J; junction bases unmatched: 5. The CDR3, as DNA: TGTGCCAGCAGCTGGACAGGGTCGGGAGAGACCCAGTACTTC. It codes for CASSWTGSGETQYF.

In its sample, this clonotype was seen a few times. The chain has TRBV5-4 and TRBJ1-2; unclear D gene. From germline, CDR1 is SGHNT and CDR2 YYREEE (reference sequence). The CDR3 is 14 residues long. Trimming removed 0 bases from V and 5 bases from J, with 11 bases in between. CDR3 bases: TGTGCCAGCAGCTTGGAAAGGCAGCCGTATGGCTACACCTTC. Protein sequence: CASSLERQPYGYTF.

This rearrangement joins TRBV29-1 to TRBJ2-1, with 9 positions matching TRBD2. The CDR3 contains 12 residues. Germline V gene data show CDR1 as SQVTM and CDR2 as ANQGSEA. The ends lost 4 bases at V and 9 bases at J; junction bases unmatched: 4. CDR3 sequence: CSVGGGVLEQFF. The CDR3 nucleotides read TGCAGCGTTGGCGGGGGGGTTCTTGAGCAGTTCTTC.

In the case of this clonotype: A read error may account for a junction end that differs from germline. This chain uses TRBV9 with TRBJ1-2, with 7 positions matching TRBD1. Germline CDR1 reads SGDLS; CDR2 reads YYNGEE. The CDR3 is 11 residues long. CDR3 sequence reads: CASSASRDRVF. As DNA, the CDR3 is TGTGCCAGCAGCGCGAGCCGGGACAGAGTCTTC.

This clonotype was detected only a few times. The V and J genes are TRBV19 and TRBJ1-5, with D possibly being TRBD1 (5 bases). Germline CDR1 and CDR2: LNHDA and SQIVND (reference sequence). V was clipped by 7 bases and J by 1 base, with 23 bases between them. This CDR3 is 18 amino acids long. This chain's CDR3 is CASTQAGTEIMSNQPQHF. CDR3 coding DNA: TGTGCCAGTACTCAAGCCGGGACCGAGATCATGAGCAATCAGCCCCAGCATTTT.

The rearrangement links TRBV6-6 to TRBJ1-1, with D possibly matching TRBD1 (6 bases). CDR3 length: 21 amino acids. V shed 3 bases and J shed 0 bases, with 29 bases lying between them. Germline V gene data show CDR1 as MNHNY and CDR2 as SVGAGI (reference sequence). CDR3 in DNA: TGTGCCAGCAGTTATCTTTCTTGGGAAACCGGGACATTCCAAATGAACACTGAAGCTTTCTTT. It specifies CASSYLSWETGTFQMNTEAFF.

V usage is TRBV7-9 and J usage is TRBJ1-1, with D hard to call. CDR3 size: 15 residues. V lost 5 bases to trimming and J lost 1 base, with 14 bases between them. Germline V gene data show CDR1 as SEHNR and CDR2 as FQNEAQ (reference sequence). The CDR3 spells CASSPKAVPNTEAFF. In DNA form, the CDR3 reads TGTGCCAGCAGCCCCAAGGCCGTCCCGAACACTGAAGCTTTCTTT.

This clonotype was observed at least ten times. CDR3 nucleotide sequence: TGTGCCAGCAGCTCGCCGGGAATCAATCAGCCCCAGCATTTT. It translates to CASSSPGINQPQHF. The chain couples TRBV12-3 or TRBV12-4 to TRBJ1-5; no reliable D call. This CDR3 spans 14 amino acids. V was trimmed by 6 bases and J by 3 bases, leaving 12 bases between them.

The J gene is TRBJ2-7, the V gene TRBV14; D not resolved. Trimming left V 1 base short and J 2 bases short, with 3 bases between. CDR3 length: 12 amino acids. CDR1 and CDR2 from the germline V gene are SGHDN and FVKESK. DNA of the CDR3: TGTGCCAGCAGCCAAGTGGCCTACGAGCAGTACTTC. As protein: CASSQVAYEQYF.

This chain links TRBV29-1 with TRBJ2-5, with TRBD2 matching over 12 bases. CDR3 size: 18 residues. After removal of 1 base from V and 5 bases from J, the junction contained 14 bases not matched to a gene. The germline V gene encodes CDR1 SQVTM and CDR2 ANQGSEA. The CDR3 reads CSVEGDWTSGDTMETQYF. The CDR3 nucleotides are TGCAGCGTTGAAGGGGATTGGACTAGCGGGGACACTATGGAGACCCAGTACTTC.